The rows below give T cell receptor beta chains drawn from one sample of a study of blood T cell repertoires in COVID-19. TCRdb's table, derived via immunoSEQ multiplex PCR, lists solely in-frame clones and lacks some. The sample has more than 100,000 clones, roughly nine tenths seen once. The sample consisted of peripheral blood. The receptors shown here come from a woman of 80 years or more in a cohort sampled during active COVID-19. CDR3s include the opening cysteine and the closing phenylalanine or tryptophan. Fields, in order: J gene, V gene, D gene, clone size, CDR3 protein, CDR3 DNA. A D gene is named only where the DNA matches it firmly. The size field is filled for only some rows; it gives once, few, many or a size class.

TRBJ2-4 TRBV19 NA NA CASKKGVGIQYF TGTGCCAGTAAGAAAGGGGTGGGCATTCAGTACTTC
TRBJ1-2 TRBV2 TRBD1 few CASSETGQEYGYTF TGTGCCAGCAGTGAAACGGGACAGGAGTATGGCTACACCTTC
TRBJ2-7 TRBV7-9 TRBD1 NA CASSLRTGEEQYF TGTGCCAGCAGCTTAAGGACAGGTGAAGAGCAGTACTTC
TRBJ2-7 TRBV30 TRBD2 NA CAWIPGVGGYYEQYF TGTGCCTGGATCCCTGGGGTGGGGGGGTACTACGAGCAGTACTTC
TRBJ2-1 TRBV3-1/TRBV3-2 TRBD1 NA CASSQLSTGGLNEQFF TGTGCCAGCAGCCAATTGTCAACAGGGGGCCTCAATGAGCAGTTCTTC
TRBJ2-2 TRBV3-1/TRBV3-2 TRBD2 NA CASSQGGRARAGELFF TGTGCCAGCAGCCAAGGCGGGAGGGCCAGGGCCGGGGAGCTGTTTTTT
TRBJ2-1 TRBV3-1/TRBV3-2 TRBD2 NA CASSPKLGLAVEQFF TGTGCCAGCAGCCCCAAGTTGGGACTAGCTGTTGAGCAGTTCTTC
TRBJ2-1 TRBV4-1 TRBD1 NA CASSWDRGGNEQFF TGCGCCAGCAGCTGGGACAGGGGAGGCAATGAGCAGTTCTTC
TRBJ2-3 TRBV6-1 NA NA CASSERRASVHTDTQYF TGTGCCAGCAGTGAGCGGCGGGCCTCAGTTCACACAGATACGCAGTATTTT
TRBJ2-3 TRBV6-5 TRBD2 NA CASSSRGSLYTQYF TGTGCCAGCAGTTCTCGCGGGAGCTTATATACGCAGTATTTT
TRBJ2-7 TRBV2 NA NA CASSSQGREQYF TGTGCCAGCAGTTCTCAGGGGCGCGAGCAGTACTTC
TRBJ1-1 TRBV11-2 NA NA CASSLWPRTFF TGTGCCAGCAGCCTGTGGCCGAGGACTTTCTTT
TRBJ2-7 TRBV6-5 NA NA CASTWTEGYEQYF TGTGCCAGCACTTGGACAGAAGGCTACGAGCAGTACTTC
TRBJ1-4 TRBV5-1 TRBD1 NA CASSLVGTGNEKLFF TGCGCCAGCAGCTTGGTTGGGACAGGGAATGAAAAACTGTTTTTT
TRBJ2-2 TRBV9 TRBD1 NA CASSGGTGPSTGELFF TGTGCCAGCAGCGGAGGGACAGGACCGTCGACCGGGGAGCTGTTTTTT
TRBJ1-2 TRBV3-1/TRBV3-2 NA NA CASSQTAPYGYTF TGTGCCAGCAGCCAGACAGCACCCTATGGCTACACCTTC
TRBJ1-5 TRBV12-5 NA NA CASGSGVSYQPQHF TGTGCTAGTGGTTCCGGGGTAAGCTACCAGCCCCAGCATTTT
TRBJ2-2 TRBV7-7 TRBD1 NA CASSPTGGNTGELFF TGTGCTAGCAGCCCGACAGGGGGTAACACCGGGGAGCTGTTTTTT
TRBJ1-2 TRBV6-5 NA NA CASRSGENSDGYTF TGTGCCAGCAGATCAGGGGAGAATAGTGATGGCTACACCTTC
TRBJ2-7 TRBV20-1 NA NA CSARPGYEQYF TGCAGTGCTAGACCAGGCTACGAGCAGTACTTC
TRBJ2-6 TRBV5-1 NA NA CASSLDGRGSWGANVLTF TGCGCCAGCAGCTTGGACGGGAGAGGGTCGTGGGGGGCCAACGTCCTGACTTTC
TRBJ1-6 TRBV28 TRBD1 NA CASSSQQRSAGGSPLHF TGTGCCAGCAGTTCGCAACAACGGTCGGCAGGGGGCTCACCCCTCCACTTT
TRBJ2-1 TRBV12-3/TRBV12-4 TRBD2 NA CAGGGYNEQFF TGCGCCGGGGGGGGCTACAATGAGCAGTTCTTC
TRBJ1-2 TRBV11-3 TRBD1 NA CASSQGTGANYGYTF TGTGCCAGCAGCCAAGGGACAGGAGCTAACTATGGCTACACCTTC
TRBJ2-3 TRBV29-1 NA NA CSVEVRWQANTDTQYF TGCAGCGTTGAGGTCCGGTGGCAGGCGAACACAGATACGCAGTATTTT
TRBJ2-7 TRBV15 TRBD1 few CATSRSLPGQGTQNTYEQYF TGTGCCACCAGCAGAAGCCTTCCGGGACAGGGGACGCAAAATACCTACGAGCAGTACTTC
TRBJ2-3 TRBV19 TRBD1 once CATPRDREDMGTDTQYF TGTGCCACTCCCCGGGACAGGGAAGATATGGGCACAGATACGCAGTATTTT
TRBJ1-2 TRBV15 NA NA CATSRDVVTGYTF TGTGCCACCAGCAGAGATGTAGTAACTGGCTACACCTTC
TRBJ2-1 TRBV2 TRBD2 NA CASSGIAGGSPVF TGTGCCAGCAGTGGTATAGCGGGAGGTTCGCCCGTCTTC
TRBJ2-5 TRBV9 NA NA CASSVLSGETQYF TGTGCCAGCAGCGTTCTTAGCGGAGAGACCCAGTACTTC
TRBJ1-2 TRBV5-1 TRBD1 NA CASSSGTGSFYGYTF TGCGCCAGCAGCTCCGGGACAGGAAGCTTTTATGGCTACACCTTC
TRBJ2-7 TRBV30 TRBD1 once CAWIQGQGLVSYEQYF TGTGCCTGGATTCAAGGACAGGGTCTCGTCTCCTACGAGCAGTACTTC
TRBJ2-3 TRBV6-1 TRBD2 NA CASSESGRVDTQYF TGTGCCAGCAGTGAGAGCGGGAGGGTAGATACGCAGTATTTT
TRBJ2-1 TRBV4-1 TRBD2 NA CASRWGGGSYNEQFF TGCGCCAGCAGGTGGGGCGGGGGGTCCTACAATGAGCAGTTCTTC
TRBJ1-2 TRBV27 NA few CASSTDRGLYGYTF TGTGCCAGCAGCACCGACAGAGGCCTCTATGGCTACACCTTC
TRBJ2-1 TRBV5-4 TRBD2 NA CASSLPTSGRYNEQFF TGTGCCAGCAGCCTCCCGACTAGCGGGAGATACAATGAGCAGTTCTTC
TRBJ2-6 TRBV6-5 NA NA CASSTGGLGANVLTF TGTGCCAGCAGTACCGGGGGTCTGGGGGCCAACGTCCTGACTTTC
TRBJ2-7 TRBV3-1/TRBV3-2 TRBD2 NA CASSSAGVEQYF TGTGCCAGCAGCTCAGCGGGGGTAGAGCAGTACTTC
TRBJ2-1 TRBV6-4 TRBD2 NA CASSDSGRALPNEQFF TGTGCCAGCAGTGACAGCGGGAGGGCCTTACCCAATGAGCAGTTCTTC
TRBJ2-1 TRBV9 NA NA CASSVGLAHNEQFF TGTGCCAGCAGCGTAGGGCTAGCCCACAATGAGCAGTTCTTC
TRBJ2-1 TRBV6-2/TRBV6-3 NA NA CASSYSFAGRNYNEQFF TGTGCCAGCAGTTACTCGTTTGCGGGGCGAAATTACAATGAGCAGTTCTTC
TRBJ2-1 TRBV10-3 NA NA CAIGTLGGSYNEQFF TGTGCCATCGGGACGCTGGGGGGCTCCTACAATGAGCAGTTCTTC
TRBJ1-5 TRBV24-1 NA NA CGTGEVGTQPQHF TGTGGCACCGGGGAGGTAGGGACTCAGCCCCAGCATTTT
TRBJ1-3 TRBV2 NA few CASSEGPGNTIYF TGTGCCAGCAGTGAAGGGCCTGGAAACACCATATATTTT
TRBJ1-4 TRBV27 NA NA CASSYYRGFATNEKLFF TGTGCCAGCAGTTACTATCGGGGGTTCGCAACTAATGAAAAACTGTTTTTT
TRBJ2-7 TRBV27 NA NA CASSLSWGTFSYEQYF TGTGCCAGCAGTTTATCTTGGGGGACATTCTCCTACGAGCAGTACTTC
TRBJ1-1 TRBV6-5 NA NA CASSYSGTTEAFF TGTGCCAGCAGTTACTCGGGCACGACTGAAGCTTTCTTT